These 32 T cell receptor beta chains originate from one sample sequenced in a study of blood T cell repertoires in COVID-19. The assay was immunoSEQ multiplex PCR, and TCRdb's table has in-frame clones only and misses some. The repertoire consists of over 55,000 clones, with around 87% occurring once and the leading ten covering around 5%. Material: peripheral blood. The receptors stem from a man aged 50 to 59 with active COVID-19.

This clone is classed as medium-sized. The chain employs TRBV7-2 and TRBJ2-5, with D possibly TRBD1 on 6 matching bases. The germline V gene encodes CDR1 SGHTA and CDR2 FQGNSA. The V and J ends lost 3 bases and 5 bases respectively, with 10 bases between them. CDR3 length: 13 residues. The CDR3 coding sequence is TGTGCCAGCAGCTTTCATCAGGGGGAGACCCAGTACTTC. Encoded protein: CASSFHQGETQYF.

This sequence joins TRBV11-2 and TRBJ1-4; the D is unclear. CDR1 and CDR2 (germline): SGHAT, FQNNGV. V was cut by 4 bases and J by 8 bases, with 11 bases left in between. There are 13 residues in the CDR3. This CDR3 reads CASSYTTQEKLFF. The CDR3, as DNA: TGTGCCAGCAGCTACACCACACAAGAAAAACTGTTTTTT.

This chain joins TRBV20-1 and TRBJ1-1, with 7 bases matching TRBD1. The V gene's germline CDR1 is DFQATT and CDR2 SNEGSKA (reference sequence). This CDR3 is 14 amino acids long. V trimming: 3 bases; J trimming: 3 bases; junction bases outside the gene matches: 7. The chain's CDR3 is CSASYSGQHTEAFF. Here the CDR3 DNA reads TGCAGTGCTAGTTACTCGGGACAGCACACTGAAGCTTTCTTT.

The chain uses TRBV24-1 and TRBJ1-2, with D possibly being TRBD1 (6 bases). Germline lookup yields CDR1 KGHDR and CDR2 SFDVKD. The CDR3 has 13 amino acids. V lost 7 bases and J 7 bases, leaving 15 bases between the germline ends. Here the CDR3 DNA reads TGTGCCACCAGGGCTTCAGGGGAAGGTGGCTACACCTTC. Amino acids: CATRASGEGGYTF.

CDR3 region: CASSPPTSGYNEQFF. Here the CDR3 DNA reads TGCGCCAGCAGCCCCCCGACTAGCGGATACAATGAGCAGTTCTTC. The chain joins TRBV5-1 to TRBJ2-1, with 9 bases aligning to TRBD2. The CDR3 totals 15 residues. The germline V gene has CDR1 SGHRS and CDR2 YFSETQ. V was pared by 4 bases and J by 4 bases, with 6 bases of the junction left unmatched.

This chain connects TRBV19 to TRBJ2-3, with 12 bases that match TRBD2. Germline lookup yields CDR1 LNHDA and CDR2 SQIVND (reference sequence). The CDR3 consists of 15 residues. The ends lost 8 bases at V and 4 bases at J; junction bases unmatched: 7. The DNA for the CDR3 is TGTGCCAGTGCCCAACTAGCGGGAGGCCCAGATACGCAGTATTTT. Protein sequence: CASAQLAGGPDTQYF.

The V gene is TRBV19, the J gene TRBJ2-7, with D possibly being TRBD1 (7 bases). The CDR3 length is 15 residues. V gave up 5 bases and J gave up 3 bases, with 17 bases separating them. Germline CDR1 reads LNHDA; CDR2 reads SQIVND (reference sequence). CDR3 DNA: TGTGCCAGTAGTCTAGCAGGGCAGGGGGGCTACGAGCAGTACTTC. This encodes CASSLAGQGGYEQYF.

This chain uses TRBV5-5 with TRBJ1-1; 10 nucleotides agree with TRBD1. This CDR3 region has 17 residues. Unmatched junction bases numbered 9, after V lost 4 bases and J lost 0 bases. Per germline, CDR1 SGHKS and CDR2 YYEKEE (reference sequence). The CDR3 coding sequence is TGTGCCAGCAGCCGGACAGGGGGTACCTCAATGAACACTGAAGCTTTCTTT. Translation: CASSRTGGTSMNTEAFF.

This chain connects TRBV7-3 to TRBJ2-2; TRBD2 agrees at 7 bases. Germline loops: CDR1 SGHTA, CDR2 FQGTGA. This CDR3 has 12 amino acids. V lost 2 bases and J lost 13; bases outside the gene matches: 4. Written as DNA, the CDR3 is TGTGCCAGCAGCTTAGAGTCGGGAGGGCTGTTTTTT. This encodes CASSLESGGLFF.

This sequence joins TRBV4-1 and TRBJ1-5, with a tentative D call TRBD1 (6 bases). CDR3 length: 13 residues. Looked up from germline, CDR1 is MGHRA and CDR2 is YSYEKL. V lost 0 bases to trimming and J lost 10 bases, with 10 bases between them. This CDR3 reads CASSQDLQGPQHF. CDR3 sequence (DNA): TGCGCCAGCAGCCAAGACTTACAGGGACCCCAGCATTTT.

This sequence joins TRBV7-9 and TRBJ2-1, with 10 nucleotides matching TRBD2. CDR3 size: 16 residues. CDR1 is SEHNR and CDR2 is FQNEAQ in the germline V gene (reference sequence). V shed 5 bases, J shed 5 bases, and the junction held 9 bases outside the gene matches. CDR3 sequence: CASSATGLASHNEQFF. For the CDR3, the DNA is TGTGCCAGCAGCGCAACGGGACTAGCGTCCCACAATGAGCAGTTCTTC.

The V call is TRBV5-1, the J call TRBJ1-1; 10 bases agree with TRBD1. Unmatched junction bases numbered 7, after V lost 1 base and J lost 7 bases. Germline V lookup: CDR1 SGHRS, CDR2 YFSETQ. This CDR3 has 15 residues. The CDR3 spells CASSLSIWDRGEAFF. In DNA, the CDR3 is TGCGCCAGCAGCTTGTCTATATGGGACAGGGGTGAAGCTTTCTTT.

CDR3 in amino acids: CASSYGQNNEQFF. The CDR3 DNA reads as TGTGCCAGCAGTTATGGACAGAACAATGAGCAGTTCTTC. The chain recombines TRBV12-3 or TRBV12-4 with TRBJ2-1; a possible D gene is TRBD1 (6 bases). This CDR3 contains 13 residues. Trimming took 4 bases from V and 5 from J, leaving 9 bases between them.

The chain couples TRBV10-3 to TRBJ2-1; 11 bases fit TRBD2. Germline CDR1 ENHRY, CDR2 SYGVKD. The trim removed 3 bases at V and 4 bases at J, leaving 2 bases unmatched. The length of the CDR3 is 15 residues. CDR3 sequence: CAISDSSGRYNEQFF. The DNA for the CDR3 is TGTGCCATCAGTGACTCTAGCGGGAGGTACAATGAGCAGTTCTTC.

CDR3 loop: CASSIDGGRDTGELFF. The CDR3 DNA reads as TGTGCCAGTAGTATTGATGGCGGGAGAGACACCGGGGAGCTGTTTTTT. The V gene is TRBV19, the J gene TRBJ2-2, with 7 bases lining up with TRBD2. Germline V gene data show CDR1 as LNHDA and CDR2 as SQIVND (reference sequence). V trimming: 3 bases; J trimming: 3 bases; junction bases outside the gene matches: 7. CDR3 length equals 16 residues.

This clone appeared a few times. DNA for the CDR3: TGTGCCAGCAGACAAACCCAGGGGTCAACCCTCGAGCAGTACTTC. This gives the protein CASRQTQGSTLEQYF. This chain joins TRBV28 and TRBJ2-7, with D tentatively TRBD1 (6 bases). Trimming stripped 6 bases from V and 6 bases from J, with 21 bases between. Per the germline V gene, CDR1 is MDHEN and CDR2 is SYDVKM. The CDR3 extends over 15 amino acids. The complete variable domain, with remaining parts taken from reference TRBV28 and TRBJ2-7, reads DVKVTQSSRYLVKRTGEKVFLECVQDMDHENMFWYRQDPGLGLRLIYFSYDVKMKEKGDIPEGYSVSREKKERFSLILESASTNQTSMYLCASRQTQGSTLEQYFGPGTRLTVT.

The chain combines TRBV27 with TRBJ2-1, with 14 bases lining up with TRBD2. Germline-derived CDR1 and CDR2 are MNHEY and SMNVEV (reference sequence). The CDR3 has 15 residues. V trimming: 5 bases; J trimming: 14 bases; junction bases outside the gene matches: 11. The CDR3: CASSLYRTSGRSEFF. As DNA, the CDR3 is TGTGCCAGCAGTCTTTACCGGACTAGCGGGAGGTCTGAGTTCTTC.

The chain has TRBV4-3 and TRBJ2-1; 12 bases line up with TRBD2. Trimming at V came to 0 bases and at J to 9 bases, leaving 9 bases not matched to a gene. The germline CDR1 and CDR2 sequences are LGHNA and YSLEER. The CDR3 has 17 residues. The CDR3 region has the DNA TGCGCCAGCAGCCAAGATGTCCTAGCGGGAGGGTCTGGTGAGCAGTTCTTC. Translation gives CASSQDVLAGGSGEQFF.

The CDR3 DNA reads TGCGCCAGCAGCCAATTACTAGCGGGAGTATTCACCGGGGAGCTGTTTTTT. Translated: CASSQLLAGVFTGELFF. The chain joins TRBV4-3 to TRBJ2-2; 11 bases are a match to TRBD2. Germline assignment: CDR1 LGHNA and CDR2 YSLEER. V dropped 2 bases and J dropped 4; count of bases not matched to a gene: 6. CDR3 length equals 17 residues.

J is TRBJ1-5 and V is TRBV20-1; D not resolved. Per the germline V gene, CDR1 is DFQATT and CDR2 is SNEGSKA (reference sequence). This CDR3 has 11 residues. The DNA for the CDR3 is TGCCGGCCGAGGGGCAATCAGCCCCAGCATTTT. It encodes CRPRGNQPQHF.

The V and J genes are TRBV4-3 and TRBJ2-5; TRBD2 agrees at 7 bases. V dropped 0 bases and J dropped 5; count of bases not matched to a gene: 3. CDR1 LGHNA and CDR2 YSLEER come from the germline V gene. This CDR3 contains 14 residues. Written as DNA, the CDR3 is TGCGCCAGCAGCCAAGAAGGCGGGAGCGAGACCCAGTACTTC. It encodes CASSQEGGSETQYF.

This rearrangement joins TRBV15 to TRBJ1-2; unclear D gene. Germline V gene sequence: CDR1 LNHNV, CDR2 YYDKDF (reference sequence). V was pared by 0 bases and J by 1 base, with 9 bases between. The CDR3 is 15 residues long. The CDR3 reads CATSRDVSINYGYTF. The CDR3 DNA is TGTGCCACCAGCAGAGATGTAAGCATTAACTATGGCTACACCTTC.

The chain links TRBV28 to TRBJ2-5, with TRBD2 identical over 10 bases. This CDR3 region has 19 residues. Germline CDR1 MDHEN, CDR2 SYDVKM. The V and J ends lost 2 bases and 1 base, in that order; junction bases with no gene match: 13. This CDR3 reads CASSLPHVAGGPRQETQYF. CDR3 nucleotide sequence: TGTGCCAGCAGTTTACCCCATGTAGCGGGAGGCCCCCGCCAAGAGACCCAGTACTTC.

The chain has TRBV7-2 and TRBJ2-5; D is possibly TRBD2 (5 bases). The germline CDR1 and CDR2 sequences are SGHTA and FQGNSA. This CDR3 has 16 residues. Between the trimmed V and J ends, which lost 5 bases and 5 bases, there was a span of 21 bases. The CDR3 sequence is CASSPRSRGSVETQYF. The CDR3 bases are TGTGCCAGCAGCCCCCGCTCTCGGGGAAGCGTCGAGACCCAGTACTTC. The full variable domain, with the rest looked up from reference TRBV7-2 and TRBJ2-5, is GAGVSQSPSNKVTEKGKDVELRCDPISGHTALYWYRQSLGQGLEFLIYFQGNSAPDKSGLPSDRFSAERTGGSVSTLTIQRTQQEDSAVYLCASSPRSRGSVETQYFGPGTRLLVL.

This chain uses TRBV20-1 with TRBJ2-3, with 9 positions matching TRBD2. Germline V gene sequence: CDR1 DFQATT, CDR2 SNEGSKA (reference sequence). Trimming at V came to 3 bases and at J to 5 bases, leaving 6 bases not matched to a gene. CDR3 length: 14 amino acids. Here the CDR3 DNA reads TGCAGTGCTAGTAGAGGCGGGAGGGGAGATACGCAGTATTTT. Translated, it gives CSASRGGRGDTQYF.

The gene calls are TRBV13 and TRBJ1-3; the D gene is possibly TRBD1 (5 bases). This CDR3 contains 14 residues. V was cut by 4 bases and J by 1 base, with 8 bases left in between. Germline V gives CDR1 PRHDT, CDR2 FYEKMQ (reference sequence). CDR3 protein: CASSSRASGNTIYF. CDR3 DNA: TGTGCCAGCAGCTCCAGGGCTTCTGGAAACACCATATATTTT.

This chain uses TRBV24-1 with TRBJ1-2, with unresolved D. The germline V gene encodes CDR1 KGHDR and CDR2 SFDVKD. V was trimmed by 6 bases and J by 7 bases, leaving 14 bases between them. The CDR3 has 13 amino acids. The CDR3, as DNA: TGTGCCACCAGTTTGGCGGGTCGCAGTGGCTACACCTTC. It encodes CATSLAGRSGYTF.

The chain combines TRBV28 with TRBJ1-1; D may be TRBD1 (6 bases). This CDR3 comprises 15 residues. Trimming left V 6 bases short and J 0 bases short, with 14 bases between. Germline CDR1 reads MDHEN; CDR2 reads SYDVKM. The CDR3 sequence is CASRVRGKMNTEAFF. Written as DNA, the CDR3 is TGTGCCAGCAGGGTCAGGGGTAAGATGAACACTGAAGCTTTCTTT.

This chain links TRBV6-5 with TRBJ1-2, with TRBD1 as a possible D gene (5 bases). The CDR3 extends over 13 amino acids. V gave up 6 bases and J gave up 4 bases, with 12 bases separating them. Per germline, CDR1 MNHEY and CDR2 SVGAGI. The CDR3 nucleotides are TGTGCCAGCAGATATGACAGTTCCTATGGCTACACCTTC. Amino acid sequence: CASRYDSSYGYTF.

The sample holds one count of this clone. V is TRBV27 and J is TRBJ2-7, with D tentatively TRBD1 (6 bases). Germline V gene sequence: CDR1 MNHEY, CDR2 SMNVEV (reference sequence). There are 14 residues in the CDR3. Trimming cost V 5 bases and J 2 bases, with 13 bases left between them. The CDR3 sequence is CASSQDRRTYEQYF. CDR3 in DNA: TGTGCCAGCAGTCAGGACAGAAGAACCTACGAGCAGTACTTC.

This clone was detected only once. The chain joins TRBV19 to TRBJ1-1; D might be TRBD1 (5 bases). Trimming removed 3 bases at V and 4 bases at J, with 12 bases between. The CDR3 sequence is 14 residues long. The germline V gene encodes CDR1 LNHDA and CDR2 SQIVND (reference sequence). The CDR3 here is CASSIGGGGTEAFF. As DNA, the CDR3 is TGTGCCAGTAGTATTGGCGGGGGGGGCACTGAAGCTTTCTTT. Combining the CDR3 with reference TRBV19 and TRBJ1-1 gives the whole variable domain DGGITQSPKYLFRKEGQNVTLSCEQNLNHDAMYWYRQDPGQGLRLIYYSQIVNDFQKGDIAEGYSVSREKKESFPLTVTSAQKNPTAFYLCASSIGGGGTEAFFGQGTRLTVV.

The chain employs TRBV27 and TRBJ2-6; 10 bases map to TRBD2. The CDR3 runs to 16 residues. Losses at the gene ends were 2 bases for V and 4 bases for J; bases not matched to a gene: 2. The V gene's germline CDR1 is MNHEY and CDR2 SMNVEV (reference sequence). CDR3 region: CASSLVAGGGANVLTF. In DNA, the CDR3 is TGTGCCAGCAGTTTAGTAGCGGGAGGCGGGGCCAACGTCCTGACTTTC.